This entry lists 30 T cell receptor beta chains sequenced from one sample in a study of post-analysis software for immune sequencing data. Whole-study results and caveats: Comparison of patients with controls showed roughly five TRBV segments more frequent in patients, TRBV5-6, TRBV5-1 and TRBV20-1 among them.

Built from TCR beta cDNA, the libraries had unique molecular identifiers in them. TCRdb fed the PCR reads into MiXCR, producing one record per CDR3 protein. The profile shows approximately 770,000 distinct CDR3 sequences, roughly 46% of them singletons. These receptors are not linked to any known antigen. The sequencing input was blood. The source of these receptors is a girl aged 5-17 years with multiple sclerosis.

This clonotype was observed once. This chain links TRBV29-1 with TRBJ2-5; D gene unclear. The DNA end lines up better with TRBJ2-7; the J call may be wrong. Looked up from germline, CDR1 is SQVTM and CDR2 is ANQGSEA. The CDR3 runs to 12 residues. CDR3 DNA: TGCAGCGTTGTTCCCCCTGAAGGCGAGCAGTACTTC. This gives the protein CSVVPPEGEQYF.

J is TRBJ2-7 and V is TRBV7-2, with TRBD2 matching over 7 bases. CDR3 length: 15 amino acids. Per germline, CDR1 SGHTA and CDR2 FQGNSA. Trimming at V came to 5 bases and at J to 4 bases, leaving 11 bases not matched to a gene. CDR3 protein: CASSPSWGGGYEQYF. Here the CDR3 DNA reads TGTGCCAGCAGCCCCTCGTGGGGGGGAGGGTACGAGCAGTACTTC. Drawing the rest from reference TRBV7-2 and TRBJ2-7, the complete variable domain is GAGVSQSPSNKVTEKGKDVELRCDPISGHTALYWYRQSLGQGLEFLIYFQGNSAPDKSGLPSDRFSAERTGGSVSTLTIQRTQQEDSAVYLCASSPSWGGGYEQYFGPGTRLTVT.

This clonotype was observed a few times. The rearrangement uses TRBV5-1 and TRBJ2-7; D gene uncertain. The CDR3 is 16 residues long. Trimming stripped 1 base from V and 1 base from J, with 15 bases between. Germline assignment: CDR1 SGHRS and CDR2 YFSETQ. This CDR3 reads CASSLTDPSSSYEQYF. CDR3 DNA sequence: TGCGCCAGCAGCTTGACGGATCCTAGTTCATCCTACGAGCAGTACTTC.

This clonotype was detected only once. V gene TRBV7-2 combines with J gene TRBJ2-3, with TRBD2 matching 7 bases. This CDR3 spans 15 amino acids. CDR1 and CDR2 (germline): SGHTA, FQGNSA. Unmatched junction bases numbered 14, after V lost 9 bases and J lost 5 bases. In DNA, the CDR3 is TGTGCCAGTAACCTGCGGGAGAGGGAGGGAGATACGCAGTATTTT. Encoded protein: CASNLREREGDTQYF.

This clonotype was observed a handful of times. The J gene is TRBJ2-1, the V gene TRBV20-1, with TRBD2 identical over 10 bases. The CDR3 covers 15 residues. The germline CDR1 and CDR2 sequences are DFQATT and SNEGSKA (reference sequence). Trimming cost V 3 bases and J 6 bases; bases outside gene matches: 8. CDR3 amino acids: CSASLASGSPNEQFF. The CDR3 DNA sequence: TGCAGTGCTAGTTTGGCTAGCGGGAGCCCCAATGAGCAGTTCTTC.

This rearrangement joins TRBV27 to TRBJ2-1, with D unresolved. Trimming took off 2 bases at V and 2 bases at J, with 10 bases between the two ends. CDR3 length: 15 amino acids. Germline V gene lookup returns CDR1 MNHEY and CDR2 SMNVEV (reference sequence). CDR3 coding DNA: TGTGCCAGCAGTTTAGGGTCAGAGCCCTACAATGAGCAGTTCTTC. Translating it yields CASSLGSEPYNEQFF.

The chain carries TRBV6-1 and TRBJ1-2, with D perhaps matching TRBD1 (6 bases). The length of the CDR3 is 16 residues. Between the trimmed V and J ends, which lost 2 bases and 7 bases, there was a span of 20 bases. Germline CDR1 is MNHNS and CDR2 is SASEGT. Here the CDR3 DNA reads TGTGCCAGCAGTGAACCTGGGGGCAGGGAAGCTGCTGGCTACACCTTC. Translated, it gives CASSEPGGREAAGYTF.

The chain couples TRBV20-1 to TRBJ2-3; the match to TRBD2 covers 7 bases. Looked up from germline, CDR1 is DFQATT and CDR2 is SNEGSKA (reference sequence). The CDR3 runs to 10 residues. CDR3 nucleotides: TGCAAAGCGGGATGGGATACGCAGTATTTT. Its translation: CKAGWDTQYF.

This chain uses TRBV12-3 or TRBV12-4 with TRBJ2-1; 8 bases align to TRBD1. The trim removed 6 bases at V and 2 bases at J, leaving 6 bases unmatched. The CDR3 length is 15 residues. The CDR3 DNA follows: TGTGCCAGCAGATCTACAGGGGGAACCTACAATGAGCAGTTCTTC. Translating gives CASRSTGGTYNEQFF.

The genes are TRBV12-3 or TRBV12-4 and TRBJ1-5; weak D call: TRBD1 (6 bases). The CDR3 is 14 residues long. The germline V and J ends were trimmed by 6 bases and 6 bases, with 15 bases remaining between them. CDR3 in amino acids: CASSLGGRGQPQHF. In DNA form, the CDR3 reads TGTGCCAGCAGCTTGGGGGGCCGAGGTCAGCCCCAGCATTTT.

The chain joins TRBV20-1 to TRBJ2-3, with TRBD2 matching 10 bases. V was pared by 5 bases and J by 2 bases, with 7 bases of the junction left unmatched. From germline, CDR1 is DFQATT and CDR2 SNEGSKA (reference sequence). CDR3 length: 15 amino acids. The CDR3 reads CSAHRTSGITDTQYF. CDR3 nucleotides: TGCAGTGCTCATCGGACTAGCGGAATCACAGATACGCAGTATTTT.

In this sample, this clonotype turned up a few times. The gene calls are TRBV3-1 and TRBJ2-1; no clear D gene. CDR3 length: 11 amino acids. V was cut by 8 bases and J by 10 bases, with 12 bases left in between. Looked up from germline, CDR1 is LGHDT and CDR2 is YNNKEL (reference sequence). This CDR3 is CASSGVGEQFF. The CDR3 DNA is TGTGCCAGCTCGGGCGTCGGGGAGCAGTTCTTC.

The chain joins TRBV27 to TRBJ2-2, with D unclear. The ends were cut back, 6 bases at V and 5 bases at J, with 10 bases in the middle. Per the germline V gene, CDR1 is MNHEY and CDR2 is SMNVEV (reference sequence). CDR3 length: 13 amino acids. The CDR3 DNA follows: TGTGCCAGCAGGGCCCCCCGGACCGGGGAGCTGTTTTTT. It specifies CASRAPRTGELFF.

Regarding this clonotype: Because the CDR3 is missing its conserved closing phenylalanine or tryptophan, this is likely a read error. The chain uses TRBV6-1 and TRBJ2-7; TRBD1 aligns across 9 bases. Germline V lookup: CDR1 MNHNS, CDR2 SASEGT. The CDR3 loop spans 14 amino acids. V lost 2 bases and J lost 7; bases outside the gene matches: 6. The CDR3 spells CASSEHRGLGEQYL. As DNA, the CDR3 is TGTGCCAGCAGTGAACACAGGGGGCTAGGGGAGCAGTACTTG.

The CDR3 here is CASSHSTGITPYEQYF. CDR3 bases: TGTGCCAGCAGCCATTCTACCGGGATAACCCCCTACGAGCAGTACTTC. The rearrangement links TRBV3-1 to TRBJ2-7; weak D call: TRBD2 (5 bases). The CDR3 is 16 residues long. Trimming took off 3 bases at V and 2 bases at J, with 17 bases between the two ends. Germline values: CDR1 LGHDT, CDR2 YNNKEL (reference sequence).

The chain is built from TRBV18 and TRBJ1-2; D perhaps matches TRBD1 (5 bases). Germline-derived CDR1 and CDR2 are KGHSH and LQKENI. This CDR3 has 14 residues. The V end lost 0 bases, the J end lost 7 bases, and 12 bases lay between the germline ends. In DNA form, the CDR3 reads TGTGCCAGCTCACCACCGGGCTCAGGGAGTGGCTACACCTTC. Protein sequence: CASSPPGSGSGYTF.

V gene TRBV6-2 or TRBV6-3 combines with J gene TRBJ1-1; D remains ambiguous. The V gene's germline CDR1 is MNHEY and CDR2 SVGEGT. V gave up 4 bases and J gave up 8 bases, with 8 bases separating them. The CDR3 has 11 amino acids. The CDR3 protein is CASSSAREAFF. DNA for the CDR3: TGTGCCAGCAGTTCGGCCCGGGAAGCTTTCTTT.

On this clonotype itself: Being one base from a much bigger clone, this may be a read error. The chain links TRBV3-1 to TRBJ2-1; possible D gene TRBD2, 6 bases. The J call may be faulty, since TRBJ2-7 better matches the DNA end. CDR3 length: 15 amino acids. Germline V gives CDR1 LGHDT, CDR2 YNNKEL (reference sequence). CDR3 sequence: CASSQGGVSYNEQYF. DNA for the CDR3: TGTGCCAGCAGCCAAGGGGGGGTCTCCTACAATGAGCAGTACTTC.

J is TRBJ1-2 and V is TRBV29-1; D gene unclear. The CDR3 runs to 11 residues. V lost 2 bases to trimming and J lost 4 bases, with 5 bases between them. Germline CDR1 is SQVTM and CDR2 is ANQGSEA. The CDR3 spells CSVEITYGYTF. The CDR3 region has the DNA TGCAGCGTTGAAATTACCTATGGCTACACCTTC.

This clonotype was seen only a few times. The chain is built from TRBV20-1 and TRBJ2-7; D not resolved. Trimming took 4 bases from V and 1 from J, leaving 11 bases between them. The germline gives CDR1 DFQATT, CDR2 SNEGSKA (reference sequence). The CDR3 has 13 residues. CDR3 sequence: CSATSNPSYEQYF. CDR3 nucleotide sequence: TGCAGTGCTACCTCGAATCCGTCCTACGAGCAGTACTTC.

This clonotype showed up just a few times. The chain employs TRBV6-2 or TRBV6-3 and TRBJ1-1, with D perhaps matching TRBD1 (5 bases). CDR1 is MNHEY and CDR2 is SVGEGT in the germline V gene. This CDR3 region has 14 residues. V was trimmed by 2 bases and J by 1 base, leaving 8 bases between them. The CDR3 here is CASSYNGGNTEAFF. CDR3 nucleotide sequence: TGTGCCAGCAGTTACAACGGGGGGAACACTGAAGCTTTCTTT.

This chain joins TRBV20-1 and TRBJ2-1, with D perhaps matching TRBD1 or TRBD2 (6 bases each). Germline V gene lookup returns CDR1 DFQATT and CDR2 SNEGSKA (reference sequence). This CDR3 is 15 amino acids long. Between the trimmed V and J ends, which lost 3 bases and 6 bases, there was a span of 18 bases. The chain's CDR3 is CSARVPGAYLNEQFF. The DNA of the CDR3 is TGCAGTGCTAGGGTCCCGGGGGCGTATCTCAATGAGCAGTTCTTC.

The chain combines TRBV2 with TRBJ2-5, with 8 bases identical to TRBD2. This CDR3 is built from 15 residues. V dropped 2 bases and J dropped 2; count of bases not matched to a gene: 4. Germline V gene sequence: CDR1 SNHLY, CDR2 FYNNEI. The CDR3 region is CASSEPSGPQETQYF. The CDR3 DNA follows: TGTGCCAGCAGTGAACCTAGCGGGCCTCAAGAGACCCAGTACTTC.

This clonotype showed up just a few times. The chain couples TRBV6-2 or TRBV6-3 to TRBJ2-4, with 7 bases identical to TRBD1. In germline, CDR1 is MNHEY, CDR2 SVGEGT. CDR3 length: 15 residues. The V gene end was trimmed by 4 bases and the J gene end by 13 bases; junction bases not matched to a gene: 16. The CDR3 nucleotides are TGTGCCAGCAGTTCCGAGGACAGGACCTACGATTGGCAGTACTTC. It translates to CASSSEDRTYDWQYF.

The gene calls are TRBV12-3 or TRBV12-4 and TRBJ2-7, with D tentatively TRBD2 (5 bases). There are 13 residues in the CDR3. With 2 bases removed from V and 4 bases from J, the gap between germline ends came to 9 bases. DNA of the CDR3: TGTGCCAGCAGTTTAATGAGGGCATACGAGCAGTACTTC. It specifies CASSLMRAYEQYF.

CDR3 in amino acids: CSARWPQGDPNVLTF. The CDR3 bases are TGCAGTGCTAGATGGCCCCAGGGGGACCCCAACGTCCTGACTTTC. The rearrangement uses TRBV20-1 and TRBJ2-6, with TRBD1 matching 7 bases. Trimming cost V 2 bases and J 8 bases; bases outside gene matches: 9. This CDR3 has 15 amino acids. CDR1 and CDR2 from the germline V gene are DFQATT and SNEGSKA (reference sequence).

The genes are TRBV6-1 and TRBJ2-7; possible D gene TRBD2, 5 bases. Germline V gene lookup returns CDR1 MNHNS and CDR2 SASEGT. V shed 5 bases and J shed 2 bases, with 16 bases lying between them. The CDR3 sequence is 15 residues long. Written as DNA, the CDR3 is TGTGCCAGCAGTCATCAGGACTTTGCGGCCTACGAGCAGTACTTC. Protein: CASSHQDFAAYEQYF.

The J gene is TRBJ2-1, the V gene TRBV2; a possible D gene is TRBD1 (6 bases). This CDR3 contains 12 residues. The germline V gene encodes CDR1 SNHLY and CDR2 FYNNEI. The germline V and J ends were trimmed by 4 bases and 7 bases, with 8 bases remaining between them. The chain's CDR3 is CASSVGQNEQFF. The CDR3 bases are TGTGCCAGCAGTGTCGGACAGAATGAGCAGTTCTTC.

The chain carries TRBV6-6 and TRBJ1-1, with TRBD1 matching 8 bases. V shed 10 bases, J shed 1 base, and the junction held 8 bases outside the gene matches. This CDR3 spans 14 amino acids. CDR1 and CDR2 (germline): MNHNY, SVGAGI (reference sequence). Here the CDR3 DNA reads TGTGCCACCCAGGCGGGACAGGCGAACACTGAAGCTTTCTTT. Protein sequence: CATQAGQANTEAFF.

This clonotype showed up just a few times. The J gene is TRBJ2-5, the V gene TRBV6-2 or TRBV6-3; tentative D call: TRBD1 (5 bases). The V end lost 5 bases, the J end lost 2 bases, and 15 bases lay between the germline ends. Germline lookup yields CDR1 MNHEY and CDR2 SVGEGT. This CDR3 is 15 amino acids long. The CDR3 DNA reads as TGTGCCAGCAGTGAGAAACCAACAGGTCAAGAGACCCAGTACTTC. Its protein is CASSEKPTGQETQYF.